The sequence of this T cell receptor beta chain was determined in a study of blood T cell repertoires in COVID-19. Profiling relied on immunoSEQ multiplex PCR, and the TCRdb table lists in-frame clones only, not all of them. The table lists roughly 260,000 clones, roughly three quarters of them singletons. The CDR3 consists of 18 residues. Trimming at V came to 0 bases and at J to 1 base, leaving 10 bases not matched to a gene. CDR1 is LGHDT, CDR2 YNNKEL, per germline (reference sequence). The sequence came from a woman between 35 and 50 years old with active or convalescent COVID-19. This chain links TRBV3-1 (or the pseudogene TRBV3-2) with TRBJ2-7, with TRBD2 matching over 9 bases. Material for sequencing was peripheral blood. CDR3 sequence: CASSQDTRGGHGSYEQYF. In DNA, the CDR3 is TGTGCCAGCAGCCAAGATACGCGGGGGGGCCATGGTTCCTACGAGCAGTACTTC.